This paragraph covers one T cell receptor (beta chain) sequence. The target antigen is unknown. TCRdb keeps only in-frame clones here, not all; method: immunoSEQ multiplex PCR. This table holds some 90,000 clones, approximately 90% found once. These data come from a study of T cell responses to AZD1222 COVID-19 vaccine. Study findings and constraints: Only 5 or 6 people who got AZD1222 tested seropositive at baseline.

The sequence was obtained from an adult in good health. Sequenced material: peripheral blood, taken on day 0 of AZD1222 vaccination.

The CDR3 here is CASSQATGGDEKLFF. As DNA, the CDR3 is TGCGCCAGCAGCCAAGCGACAGGGGGAGATGAAAAACTGTTTTTT. The chain combines TRBV4-1 with TRBJ1-4; 9 bases align to TRBD1. CDR3 size: 15 residues. Germline lookup yields CDR1 MGHRA and CDR2 YSYEKL. The junction had 3 bases not matched to a gene; V was cut back by 1 base and J by 6 bases.